This TCR beta chain was identified during a study of shared clonotypes between healthy human individuals. Repertoires were generated with immunoSEQ multiplex PCR, while TCRdb's copy carries only in-frame clones and drops some. Of 2,500,000 or so clones in the sample, 90% to 95% were seen once. Study conclusions and caveats: Naive CD4 clonotypes were shared across several donors at around 5.4%.

The study separated CD4+ cells into CD45RA+ naive and CD45RA-negative memory subsets. On this clone: The antigen is undetermined.

This TCR came from a man younger than 35 in good health. The sequenced sample was naive CD4+ T cells sorted from blood. Subset specified: CD45RA+ positively selected.

CDR3 loop: CASNPGLETTGELFF. DNA for the CDR3: TGTGCCAGCAACCCGGGACTAGAGACCACCGGGGAGCTGTTTTTT. The V call is TRBV5-5, the J call TRBJ2-2; 8 bases line up with TRBD2. The CDR3 has 15 amino acids. With V trimmed by 6 bases and J by 4 bases, 8 bases remained unmatched. Germline-derived CDR1 and CDR2 are SGHKS and YYEKEE (reference sequence).